This TCR beta chain came from a study of blood T cell repertoires in COVID-19 (dated by TCRdb to about 2020). With respect to the entire study: Samples from collaborators originated in the United States, Italy and Spain and spanned both the acute and convalescent phases of COVID-19. The material from the prospective study consisted of cDNA or gDNA derived from T cells, B-cell-depleted T cells, or PBMCs. The dataset comprised deeply sampled blood TCRbeta repertoires from subjects exposed to, actively infected with, or recovered from COVID-19. The repertoires were made available in a free public database intended to serve as a resource for research on the immune response to SARS-CoV-2. The samples were drawn from the first 160 participants of the ongoing ImmuneRACE study and from 1,254 subjects provided by 6 global collaborators. Nearly every sample came with metadata listing a de-identified subject ID, COVID-19 status, age in years and sex. Where available, HLA class I and class II types were obtained from metadata supplied by the sample provider rather than from assay-based typing.

The germline V gene supplies CDR1 SGHTA and CDR2 FQGNSA. For this chain, trimming is 2 bases at the V end and 3 bases at the J end, and the number of junction bases without a gene match is 12. Measured from the cysteine to the phenylalanine, the CDR3 is 19 residues long. The CDR3 DNA has 57 bases and is translated from base 1. One collaborating source in Seattle enrolled patients while the patients were actively infected and followed the patients over time throughout the course of disease. Collaborating institutions collected whole blood in K2EDTA tubes following their own protocols. For TCRbeta analysis, collaborators shipped samples as frozen whole blood, isolated PBMCs, or DNA extracted from either of those sample types. Broader findings and caveats from the paper: The amount of clinical and demographic metadata varied by source and participant and was provided uncurated.

The immunoSEQ Assay, a bias-controlled multiplex PCR, was used to amplify TCRbeta CDR3 regions from genomic DNA. Per the source publication's procedure: Nucleated cell counts per sample were estimated from amplification of reference gene primers within the assay. To quantify the absolute abundance of each unique TCRbeta CDR3 rearrangement, sequence reads were collapsed and filtered. For each sample, productive Simpson clonality was calculated as the square root of Simpson's diversity index over productive rearrangements. Sourced from immuneACCESS, this table was stored by TCRdb with only in-frame sequences that have V and J called. A share of the clones is absent; for the studies checked, an unresolved V gene accounts for under half, and the remainder has no known explanation. D and trimming come from the DNA, and the V and J calls and clone size come from that table. Here the sample has 250,000 or so clones; 90% occur a single time. Roughly 2.2% of the sample is taken by the ten largest.

On this clone: Its antigen has not been determined. Base qualities are not at hand, and no much larger clone is one base apart.

The chain is assembled from TRBV7-2 and TRBJ1-5, with 11 bases matching TRBD1. Sequencing used peripheral blood. The sequence came from a woman aged 55-75 years with COVID-19, enrolled during active disease. The DNA reads as follows: TGTGCCAGCAGCTTATCGTGGACAGGGGGCGCGGGGGACAATCAGCCCCAGCATTTT. Translated, this is CASSLSWTGGAGDNQPQHF.